One T cell receptor beta chain is described in this entry. Only a few counts were recorded for this clonotype. The target of this receptor is not known. Base-call qualities are not available, and no considerably larger clone is one nucleotide away. Naive CD8 T cell libraries were made from 20,000 to 1,000,000 sorted cells using 10%, 30% or 50% of purified RNA. On a BD FACSAria II, naive CD8 T cells were FACS-sorted as CD8+CD4-CCR7+CD45RA+ and collected into RLT Plus buffer. Approximately 9 TCR copies' worth of Jurkat RNA were spiked into about 19,000-1,100,000 naive CD8 T cell samples to test detection sensitivity. Enrichment of CD8 T cells was done with RosetteSep CD8+ T Cell Enrichment Cocktail plus Ficoll-Paque, and ACK red cell lysis came afterward. The library was generated by PCR. Sequencing was performed on a NextSeq 500. Bulk TCR libraries were prepared as previously described, using TCR primers listed in Table S5. Purification of total RNA was performed with the Qiagen AllPrep DNA/RNA kit. Before analysis, reads from multiple sequencing runs of the same library were pooled. The original pipeline was this. Reads were retained only if an exact TCR constant sequence was present, and the retained reads were trimmed to 150 nt and grouped according to their 12-nt molecular barcodes. Reads within each barcode group were sub-clustered using a 15% Levenshtein threshold, and quality-weighted consensus sequences were constructed for each RNA molecule. Non-functional sequences were removed, as were lower-count sequences one edit away from another. On the basis of fitting two negative binomial distributions, barcode sub-clusters with fewer than 20% of the maximum read count were discarded. TCRdb trimmed the raw reads at Q25, called clones with MiXCR and kept productive beta chains. Rows are combined by CDR3 protein, so each entry shows the most common genes and DNA. None of the V and J calls come from the authors' own analysis; TCRdb made them. Counted in this sample were a few hundred thousand distinct CDR3 sequences; roughly 23% of them appeared once. The ten largest clones add up to about 0.73% of the sample.

The sample is drawn from a study of molecular identifiers for immune sequencing clone quantification (dated by TCRdb to between 2017 and 2018). General notes on the study: For a replicate experiment, RNA from around 20,000 or 100,000 naive CD8 T cells was divided into five aliquots, of which four were sequenced. The study was a methods study using CD8 T cells to benchmark molecular-identifier clustering-based TCR repertoire sequencing (MIDCIRS) and TCR RNA copy counting.

CDR1 and CDR2 are drawn from the germline V gene (reference sequence): LGHDT, YNNKEL. V is pared back by 0 bases and J by 1 base, with 6 bases lying between the germline termini. The CDR3 numbers 14 residues from cysteine through phenylalanine. The CDR3 DNA has 42 bases and is translated from base 1. What the work shows at the level of the full study, not this receptor alone: In CMV-specific effector cells, clones with more than 20 RNA copies contained over 99% of molecules, whereas in naive cells such clones contained under 1% of molecules. Highly expanded clone sizes could be underestimated because identical TCR molecules may share a barcode. The naive libraries included spiked-in Jurkat TCR RNA (about ten copies' worth), and this Jurkat TCR RNA is not part of the donor repertoire. Even against a background of approximately 1 million naive CD8 T cells, spiked-in Jurkat TCR RNA amounting to a single cell's worth was reported to be detectable. When barcode sub-clustering was left out, chimeric consensus sequences inflated TCR diversity, with chimeras reaching as high as 47%. Modeling gave about 3.2 recovered TCR RNA copies per cell versus around 10 by digital PCR, implying approximately 30% capture efficiency.

What was sequenced was naive CD8+ T cells from blood, with Jurkat cell RNA spiked in. Interpreted using the paper, the cell subset or site label stands for: FACS-sorted CD8+CD4-CCR7+CD45RA+ naive T cells. The sequence derives from a human donor in good health. Some libraries in this study had Jurkat cell RNA spiked in. The rearranged segments are TRBV3-1 and TRBJ2-5; the D gene assignment is ambiguous. The encoded CDR3 is CASSQEGRQETQYF. Read as DNA, the sequence is TGTGCCAGCAGCCAAGAAGGCCGCCAAGAGACCCAGTACTTC.